This T cell receptor beta chain was retrieved from a study of blood T cell repertoires in COVID-19 (dated by TCRdb to 2020 to 2021). Background for the entire study: The collaborator samples originated in the United States, Italy and Spain and spanned the acute and convalescent phases of COVID-19. The prospective study material was composed of cDNA or gDNA derived from T cells, B-cell-depleted T cells, or PBMCs. The dataset comprised deeply sampled blood TCRbeta repertoires from subjects exposed to, actively infected with, or recovered from COVID-19. The repertoires were made available in a free public database intended to serve as a resource for research on the immune response to SARS-CoV-2. Samples came from the ongoing ImmuneRACE study (first 160 participants) plus 1,254 subjects from 6 global collaborators. Nearly every sample came with metadata listing a de-identified subject ID, COVID-19 status, age in years and sex. HLA class I and class II types, where available, came from metadata supplied by the sample provider rather than from assay-based typing.

This clone is a singleton in its sample. Its specific antigen is unknown. One base away there is no much larger clone; base qualities are not given. The immunoSEQ Assay, a bias-controlled multiplex PCR, was used to amplify TCRbeta CDR3 regions from genomic DNA. The authors processed their data as follows. Within the assay, amplification of reference gene primers was used to estimate how many nucleated cells each sample contained. To quantify the absolute abundance of each unique TCRbeta CDR3 rearrangement, sequence reads were collapsed and filtered. Productive Simpson clonality was computed per sample as the square root of Simpson's diversity index over productive rearrangements. Held by TCRdb, this immuneACCESS table contains in-frame sequences only and omits some clones. Under half of the omission traces to an unresolved V gene where checked; the cause of the rest is unknown. That table is the source of V, J and clone size, and D and trimming were worked out from the DNA. Present in this sample are tens of thousands of clones, over 70% of which were seen just once. Jointly, the top ten make up about 12% of the sample.

The study at large found these results: Clinical and demographic metadata were provided uncurated, with the amount varying by source and participant.

Whole blood was collected in K2EDTA tubes by collaborating institutions according to the institutions' own protocols. For TCRbeta analysis, collaborator samples were shipped as frozen whole blood, as isolated PBMCs, or as DNA extracted from either sample type. The sample consisted of peripheral blood. The TCR comes from a human donor in a cohort sampled during active COVID-19.

The bases are TGTGCCAGCTCACCACGTGGGACTAGCGGAACAGATACGCAGTATTTT. It translates to CASSPRGTSGTDTQYF. Here the chain combines TRBV18 and TRBJ2-3; 11 bases in between match TRBD2. Trimming removed 1 base from V and 3 bases from J; the gene matches leave 3 bases unexplained. Based on the germline V gene, the CDR1 and CDR2 sequences are KGHSH and LQKENI. The CDR3, from cysteine to phenylalanine, totals 16 residues. The read is trimmed to its CDR3 DNA, 48 bases read in frame from base 1.